This T cell receptor (beta chain) was obtained from a study of control samples from healthy donors and cancer patients. The CDR3 has 15 amino acids. V shed 0 bases, J shed 3 bases, and the junction held 1 base outside the gene matches. The germline V gene has CDR1 SGHRS and CDR2 YFSETQ. The protocol was immunoSEQ multiplex PCR, while the TCRdb copy is restricted to in-frame clones and leaves out a portion. The sample includes 65,000 to 95,000 clones, about 91% of them seen just once. The rearrangement uses TRBV5-1 and TRBJ1-4; TRBD1 matches at 8 bases. This TCR was recovered from a middle-aged man in good health. Sequenced: blood. CDR3 nucleotides: TGCGCCAGCAGCTTGGTGGGACAGGCTAATGAAAAACTGTTTTTT. Translating gives CASSLVGQANEKLFF.